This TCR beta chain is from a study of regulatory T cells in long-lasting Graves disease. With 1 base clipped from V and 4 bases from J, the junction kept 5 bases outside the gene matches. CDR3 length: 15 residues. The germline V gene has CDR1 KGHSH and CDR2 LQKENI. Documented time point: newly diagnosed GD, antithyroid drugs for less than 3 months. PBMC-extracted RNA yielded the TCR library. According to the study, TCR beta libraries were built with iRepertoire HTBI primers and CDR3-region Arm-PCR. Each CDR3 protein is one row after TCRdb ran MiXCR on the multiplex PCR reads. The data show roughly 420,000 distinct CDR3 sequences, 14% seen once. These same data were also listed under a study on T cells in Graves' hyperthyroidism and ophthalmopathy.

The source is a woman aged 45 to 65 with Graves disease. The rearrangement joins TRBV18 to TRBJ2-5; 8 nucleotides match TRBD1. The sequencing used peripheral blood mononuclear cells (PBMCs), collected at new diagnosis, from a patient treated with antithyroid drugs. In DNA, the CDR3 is TGTGCCAGCTCACCACGTCAGGGGGCCCTAGAGACCCAGTACTTC. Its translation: CASSPRQGALETQYF.